This is a list of T cell receptor beta chains from one sample in a study of blood T cells in healthy people across ages. TCRdb ran MiXCR on the 5' RACE reads and lists one entry per CDR3 protein. The repertoire holds some 880,000 distinct CDR3 sequences, roughly 34% seen once, with roughly 13% in the top ten. Sequencing was carried out using blood. Receptors originate from a man aged 18 to 30 in good health. CDR3s include the opening cysteine and the closing phenylalanine or tryptophan. D genes are given only for firm matches. Clone sizes are given selectively: once, few, many, or a class where the clone is expanded.

>.|TRBJ2-3|TRBD1|TRBV6-1
TGTGCCAGCAGTGGAACAGGGGGTCGGGCAGATACGCAGTATTTT
CASSGTGGRADTQYF
>few|TRBJ1-2|.|TRBV5-6
TGTGCCAGCAGTCCACAACCCCATGGGGACTATGGCTACACCTTC
CASSPQPHGDYGYTF
>.|TRBJ2-2|TRBD2|TRBV4-2
TGTGCCAGCAGCCAAGATCCCAGCGGGGGCTATAACACCGGGGAGCTGTTTTTT
CASSQDPSGGYNTGELFF
>few|TRBJ1-1|.|TRBV5-1
TGCGCCAGCAGCTTAGATAACCCGGACGGTTCTGAAGCTTTCTTT
CASSLDNPDGSEAFF
>few|TRBJ1-2|.|TRBV4-3
TGCGCCAGCAGCCAAGTTTCCCGGGACTATGGCTACACCTTC
CASSQVSRDYGYTF
>.|TRBJ2-2|.|TRBV12-5
TGTGCTAGTGGCCGCCCGACCACCGGGGAGCTGTTTTTT
CASGRPTTGELFF
>.|TRBJ1-5|TRBD1|TRBV20-1
TGCAGTGCTAGAGAATCCGGGACAGGCTTGACCAAAGGCAATCAGCCCCAGCATTTT
CSARESGTGLTKGNQPQHF
>few|TRBJ2-7|TRBD1|TRBV5-6
TGTGCCAGCAGCTCCCGGGACAGACACTACGAGCAGTACTTC
CASSSRDRHYEQYF
>.|TRBJ2-6|.|TRBV12-3/TRBV12-4
TGTGCCAGCAGTTCCTACAGGGTTTCTGGGGCCAACGTCCGGACTTTC
CASSSYRVSGANVRTF
>.|TRBJ2-3|.|TRBV4-1
TGCGCCAGCAGCCAAGAGTCGGCAGGGGGGTCTACAGATACGCAGTATTTT
CASSQESAGGSTDTQYF
>.|TRBJ2-2|TRBD2|TRBV24-1
TGTGCCACCAGTGACTACCCTTGGCGGGGGGCTAACACCGGGGAGCTGTTTTTT
CATSDYPWRGANTGELFF
>many|TRBJ2-3|TRBD2|TRBV5-1
TGCGCCAGCAGCACCGGGACTAGTAAAGATACGCAGTATTTT
CASSTGTSKDTQYF
>.|TRBJ1-1|.|TRBV7-9
TGTGCCAGCAGCTTACCGGCCACTGAAGCTTTCTTT
CASSLPATEAFF
>few|TRBJ2-7|.|TRBV4-2
TGTGCCAGCAGCCAACCCCCCAATTACGAGCAGTACTTC
CASSQPPNYEQYF
>many|TRBJ2-1|TRBD2|TRBV4-2
TGTGCCAGCAGGCAAATAGCGGGGGGGCTCAGAAGTGAGCAGTTCTTC
CASRQIAGGLRSEQFF
>.|TRBJ2-6|.|TRBV12-3/TRBV12-4
TGTGCCAGCAGTTCACTCGAGGACCCTCTCTCTGGGGCCAACGTCCTGACTTTC
CASSSLEDPLSGANVLTF
>few|TRBJ2-1|TRBD2|TRBV13
TGTGCCAGCAGCTTTATTAGCGGGGGGCTAATTGGCAATGAGCAGTTCTTC
CASSFISGGLIGNEQFF
>few|TRBJ2-3|.|TRBV20-1
TGCAGTGCTACTAAAGAGGGCCCCACAGATACGCAGTATTTT
CSATKEGPTDTQYF
>many|TRBJ1-1|TRBD1|TRBV20-1
TGCAGTGCTAAACAGGGGGCAGGAAACACTGAAGCTTTCTTT
CSAKQGAGNTEAFF
>many|TRBJ2-5|.|TRBV7-2
TGTGCCAGCAGCAACAGGGTTGCAGTGACCCAGTACTTC
CASSNRVAVTQYF
>.|TRBJ2-2|TRBD2|TRBV7-3
TGTGCCAGCAGCTCGGGACTAGCGGGTGGCATCGGGGAGCTGTTTTTT
CASSSGLAGGIGELFF
>.|TRBJ1-1|.|TRBV6-2/TRBV6-3
TGTGCCAGCAGTTACAGGGCAGGACGTGAAGCTTTCTTT
CASSYRAGREAFF
>few|TRBJ2-3|TRBD1|TRBV20-1
TGCAGTGCTAGATTTGGGCAGGGGGATGATACGCAGTATTTT
CSARFGQGDDTQYF
>.|TRBJ2-7|.|TRBV29-1
TGCAGCGTTGAAAGGCAGCCCAACCTCTCCTACAATGAGCAGTACTTC
CSVERQPNLSYNEQYF
>.|TRBJ1-5|TRBD1|TRBV5-8
TGTGCCAGCAGAACCATAGGGACAGATACGCAGCATTTT
CASRTIGTDTQHF
>.|TRBJ1-5|.|TRBV3-1
TGTGCCAGCAGCCAAGGCCCAAAGCCCCAGCATTTT
CASSQGPKPQHF
>.|TRBJ2-5|TRBD2|TRBV6-5
TGTGCCAGCAGTTACCTCCGCACTAGCGGGGCTCCCTACAATGAGCAGTACTTC
CASSYLRTSGAPYNEQYF
>few|TRBJ1-1|.|TRBV20-1
TGCAGTGCTCAGCGACCCGGGAGGTCTCCGAACACTGAAGCTTTCTTT
CSAQRPGRSPNTEAFF
>.|TRBJ2-1|.|TRBV27
TGTGCCAGCAGTTTATTAAAGGAATGGAGGGACAGCCACCTCAGCAATGACCAGTTCTTC
CASSLLKEWRDSHLSNDQFF
>many|TRBJ2-1|.|TRBV4-3
TGCGCCAGCAGCCAAGATCCAGGGACCTACTCCTACAATGAGCAGTTCTTC
CASSQDPGTYSYNEQFF
>few|TRBJ2-7|.|TRBV20-1
TGCAGTGCGGCCCGGGACGAGCAGTACTTC
CSAARDEQYF
>few|TRBJ2-7|.|TRBV7-2
TGTGCCAGCACCCCCTCGGGCGGGATTACCTACGAGCAGTACTTC
CASTPSGGITYEQYF
>many|TRBJ1-5|.|TRBV12-3/TRBV12-4
TGTGCCAGCAGTCAGACGGGTAGCAATCAGCCCCAGCATTTT
CASSQTGSNQPQHF
>.|TRBJ2-2|TRBD2|TRBV7-8
TGTGCCAACAGAGCCTCCATTTGGGGCGGGGGTAACGGCAGGGAGCTGTTTTTT
CANRASIWGGGNGRELFF
>few|TRBJ2-1|.|TRBV5-1
TGCGCCAGCAGCTTGGCCCACGGAGGGAATGAGCAGTTCTTC
CASSLAHGGNEQFF
>.|TRBJ2-3|TRBD1|TRBV28
TGTGCCAGCAGTTCGAACAGGGGTACTAGCACAGATACGCAGTATTTT
CASSSNRGTSTDTQYF
>.|TRBJ2-1|.|TRBV7-8
TGTGCCAGCAGCTTACGTGCGGGCGCCTCGGGTGAGCAGTTCTTC
CASSLRAGASGEQFF
>few|TRBJ1-1|.|TRBV6-5
TGTGCCAGCCAAGATCTTACAAGGTCCCTCCTGACTGAAGCTTTCTTT
CASQDLTRSLLTEAFF
>many|TRBJ2-7|.|TRBV3-1
TGTGCCAGCAGCCAAGAAACTGGAGGGGCTAGAGCCTACGAGCAGTACTTC
CASSQETGGARAYEQYF
>.|TRBJ2-1|.|TRBV12-3/TRBV12-4
TGTGCCAGCAGCCTCGACAAAAAGGGACGGCAAGAGACCCAGTTCTTC
CASSLDKKGRQETQFF
>.|TRBJ1-2|.|TRBV20-1
TGCAGGGCTAGTGAAGGGGGCTACACCTTC
CRASEGGYTF
>many|TRBJ2-7|.|TRBV7-9
TGTGCCAGCAGTAGGGAGTACGAGCAGTACTTC
CASSREYEQYF
>.|TRBJ2-2|.|TRBV6-2/TRBV6-3
TGTGCCAGCAGTTACGGACCTGGGACACTAACCGGGGAGCTGTTTTTT
CASSYGPGTLTGELFF
>.|TRBJ1-2|TRBD1|TRBV6-2/TRBV6-3
TGTGCCAGCAGTTACCTCGCCGACAGGGGCTGGGGATATGGCTACACCTTC
CASSYLADRGWGYGYTF
>.|TRBJ2-3|.|TRBV28
TGTGCCAGTCTAACCGGGGAGTTCACAGATACGCAGTATTTT
CASLTGEFTDTQYF
>.|TRBJ2-1|TRBD2|TRBV6-5
TGTGCCAGCAGTTACACGACTAGCGGATACAATGAGCAGTTCTTC
CASSYTTSGYNEQFF
>few|TRBJ1-2|TRBD1|TRBV20-1
TGCAGTGCTAGGGGACAGTCTTACACCTTC
CSARGQSYTF
>.|TRBJ2-1|TRBD2|TRBV10-2
TGCGCCAGCAGGGAAGGAGAAGCGGGGGATGAGCAGTTCTTC
CASREGEAGDEQFF
>.|TRBJ1-5|.|TRBV20-1
TGCAGTGCTAGAGCCGGGACTAGGGGCAATCAGCCCCAGCATTTT
CSARAGTRGNQPQHF
>.|TRBJ2-1|.|TRBV18
TGTGCCAGCTCGACCAGAACAGGGACAAGGGAAAACAATGAGCAGTTCTTC
CASSTRTGTRENNEQFF
>.|TRBJ1-5|TRBD1|TRBV29-1
TGCAGCGTTGAGGCTAGACAGGGGCAGCCCCAGCATTTT
CSVEARQGQPQHF
>.|TRBJ1-4|.|TRBV5-5
TGTGCCAGCAGCCTGCACCCGGGACGGATTAATGAAAAACTGTTTTTT
CASSLHPGRINEKLFF
>.|TRBJ1-4|TRBD1|TRBV6-5
TGTGCCAGCAGTTACTCCCTCGGACAGGGATCAACTAATGAAAAACTGTTTTTT
CASSYSLGQGSTNEKLFF
>few|TRBJ2-3|.|TRBV7-9
TGTGCCAGCAGCTTAGGGGTTCGGGTTTGGACAGATACGCAGTATTTT
CASSLGVRVWTDTQYF
>few|TRBJ1-5|.|TRBV20-1
TGCAGTGCTAGCCCCTGGACAGCCGACCCCAATCAGCCCCAGCATTTT
CSASPWTADPNQPQHF
>.|TRBJ2-1|.|TRBV7-9
TGTGCCAGCAGCTTTTACAGGTCCCGTGAGCAGTTCTTC
CASSFYRSREQFF
>many|TRBJ1-5|.|TRBV12-3/TRBV12-4
TGTGCCAGCAGTTTGAATCATCCCAATCAGCCCCAGCATTTT
CASSLNHPNQPQHF
>.|TRBJ1-5|.|TRBV25-1
TGTGCCAGCAGTGAACCTGGCCCCAATCAGCCCCAGCATTTT
CASSEPGPNQPQHF
>.|TRBJ2-7|.|TRBV10-3
TGTGCCATCAGTGCCCAACCTTCCGAGCAGTACTTC
CAISAQPSEQYF